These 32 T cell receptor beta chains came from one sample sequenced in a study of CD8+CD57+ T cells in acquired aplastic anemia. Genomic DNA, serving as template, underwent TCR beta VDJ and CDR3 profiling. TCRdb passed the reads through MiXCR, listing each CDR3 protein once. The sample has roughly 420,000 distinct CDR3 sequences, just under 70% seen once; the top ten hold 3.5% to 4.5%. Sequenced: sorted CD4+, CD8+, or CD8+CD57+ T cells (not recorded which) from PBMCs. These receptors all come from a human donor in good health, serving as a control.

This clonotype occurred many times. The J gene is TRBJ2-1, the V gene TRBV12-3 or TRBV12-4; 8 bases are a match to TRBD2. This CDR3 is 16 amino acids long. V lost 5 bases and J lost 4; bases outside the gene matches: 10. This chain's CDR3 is CASSPSERGPYNEQFF. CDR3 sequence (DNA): TGTGCCAGCAGTCCGTCTGAGCGGGGGCCTTACAATGAGCAGTTCTTC.

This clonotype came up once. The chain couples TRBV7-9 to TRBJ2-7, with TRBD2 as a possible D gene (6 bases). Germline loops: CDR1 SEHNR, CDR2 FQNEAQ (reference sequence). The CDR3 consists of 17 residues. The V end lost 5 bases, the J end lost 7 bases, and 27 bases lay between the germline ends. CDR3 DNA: TGTGCCAGCAGCGACGGGACTTCCACAGATCCGCAGTATGAGCAGTACTTC. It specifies CASSDGTSTDPQYEQYF.

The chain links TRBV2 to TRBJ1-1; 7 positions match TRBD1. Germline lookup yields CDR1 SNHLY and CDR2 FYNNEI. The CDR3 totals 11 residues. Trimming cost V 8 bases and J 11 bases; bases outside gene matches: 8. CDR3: CASQGGQSAFF. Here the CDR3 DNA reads TGTGCCAGCCAGGGGGGACAGAGCGCTTTCTTT. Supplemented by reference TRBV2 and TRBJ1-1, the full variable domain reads EPEVTQTPSHQVTQMGQEVILRCVPISNHLYFYWYRQILGQKVEFLVSFYNNEISEKSEIFDDQFSVERPDGSNFTLKIRSTKLEDSAMYFCASQGGQSAFFGQGTRLTVV.

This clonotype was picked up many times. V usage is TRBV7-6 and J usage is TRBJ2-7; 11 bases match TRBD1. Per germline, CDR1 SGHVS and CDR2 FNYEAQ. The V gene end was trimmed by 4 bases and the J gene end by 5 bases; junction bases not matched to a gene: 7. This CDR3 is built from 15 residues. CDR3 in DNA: TGTGCCAGCAGCTCCGAAGTGGACAGGGGGCACGAGCAGTACTTC. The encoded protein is CASSSEVDRGHEQYF.

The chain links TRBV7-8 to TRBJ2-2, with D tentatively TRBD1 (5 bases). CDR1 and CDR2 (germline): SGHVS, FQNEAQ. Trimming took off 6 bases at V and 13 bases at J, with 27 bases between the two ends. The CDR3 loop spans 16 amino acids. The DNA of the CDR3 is TGTGCCAGCAGTGTAGAGGATAGCAGGGTGTTGGGTGTGCTGTTTTTT. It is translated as CASSVEDSRVLGVLFF.

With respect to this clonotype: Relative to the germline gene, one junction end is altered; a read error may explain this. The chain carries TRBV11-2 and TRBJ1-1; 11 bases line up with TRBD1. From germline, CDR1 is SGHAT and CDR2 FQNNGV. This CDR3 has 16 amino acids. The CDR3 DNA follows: TGCGCCAGCAGCGTGCGCGGACAGGGGGCCAGGACTGAAGCTTTCTTT. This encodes CASSVRGQGARTEAFF.

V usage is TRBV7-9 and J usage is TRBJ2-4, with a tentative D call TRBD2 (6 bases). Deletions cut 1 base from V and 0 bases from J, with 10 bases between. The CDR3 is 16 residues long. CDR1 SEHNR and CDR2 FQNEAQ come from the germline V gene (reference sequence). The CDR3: CASSLGGEQAKNIQYF. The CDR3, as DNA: TGTGCCAGCAGCTTAGGGGGGGAGCAAGCCAAAAACATTCAGTACTTC.

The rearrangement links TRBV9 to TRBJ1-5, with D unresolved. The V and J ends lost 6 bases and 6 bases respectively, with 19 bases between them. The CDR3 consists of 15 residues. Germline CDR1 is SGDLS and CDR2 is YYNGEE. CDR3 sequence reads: CASTVGISTRQPQHF. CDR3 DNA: TGTGCCAGCACCGTGGGCATCAGCACGCGTCAGCCCCAGCATTTT.

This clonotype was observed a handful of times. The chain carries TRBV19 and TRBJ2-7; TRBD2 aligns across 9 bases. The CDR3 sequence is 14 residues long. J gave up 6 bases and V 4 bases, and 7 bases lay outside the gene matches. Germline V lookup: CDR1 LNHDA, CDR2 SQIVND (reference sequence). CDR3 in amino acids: CASSTSGRRAEQYF. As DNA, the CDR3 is TGTGCCAGTAGTACCAGCGGGAGGCGGGCCGAGCAGTACTTC.

CDR3 sequence (DNA): TGTGCCAGCAGTATCGACGGGGGCTCCTACGAGCAGTACTTC. Its protein is CASSIDGGSYEQYF. The chain uses TRBV9 and TRBJ2-7; weak D call: TRBD2 (6 bases). The CDR3 runs to 14 residues. Germline V CDR1 and CDR2: SGDLS, YYNGEE. Trimming removed 5 bases from V and 0 bases from J, with 12 bases in between. Together with reference TRBV9 and TRBJ2-7, the CDR3 gives the full variable domain: DSGVTQTPKHLITATGQRVTLRCSPRSGDLSVYWYQQSLDQGLQFLIQYYNGEERAKGNILERFSAQQFPDLHSELNLSSLELGDSALYFCASSIDGGSYEQYFGPGTRLTVT.

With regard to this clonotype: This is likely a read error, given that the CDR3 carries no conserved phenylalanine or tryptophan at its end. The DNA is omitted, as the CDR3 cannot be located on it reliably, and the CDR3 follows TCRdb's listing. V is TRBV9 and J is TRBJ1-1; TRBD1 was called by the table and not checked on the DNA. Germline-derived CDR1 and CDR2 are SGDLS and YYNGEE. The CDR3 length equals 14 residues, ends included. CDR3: CASSARTGSSYALL.

CDR3 coding DNA: TGCAGTGCTAGCGTTACGGGGCTGGTCGAAAAACTGTTTTTT. It translates to CSASVTGLVEKLFF. The J gene is TRBJ1-4, the V gene TRBV20-1; possible D gene TRBD1, 5 bases. Deletions cut 3 bases from V and 8 bases from J, with 16 bases between. Germline CDR1 DFQATT, CDR2 SNEGSKA (reference sequence). The CDR3 is 14 amino acids.

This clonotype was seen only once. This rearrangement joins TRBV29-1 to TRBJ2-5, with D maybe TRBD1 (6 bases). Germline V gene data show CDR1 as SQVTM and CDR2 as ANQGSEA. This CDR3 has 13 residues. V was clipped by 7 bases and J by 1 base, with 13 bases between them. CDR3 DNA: TGCAGCGCCCACAGGGTGCGCCAAGAGACCCAGTACTTC. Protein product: CSAHRVRQETQYF. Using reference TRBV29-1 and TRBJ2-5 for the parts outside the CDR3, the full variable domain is SAVISQKPSRDICQRGTSLTIQCQVDSQVTMMFWYRQQPGQSLTLIATANQGSEATYESGFVIDKFPISRPNLTFSTLTVSNMSPEDSSIYLCSAHRVRQETQYFGPGTRLLVL.

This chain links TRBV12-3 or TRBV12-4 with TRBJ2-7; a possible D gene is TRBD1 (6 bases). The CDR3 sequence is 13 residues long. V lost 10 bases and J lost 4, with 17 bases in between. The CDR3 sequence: CATRTDQGYEQYF. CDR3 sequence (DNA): TGTGCCACCCGGACAGATCAAGGTTACGAGCAGTACTTC.

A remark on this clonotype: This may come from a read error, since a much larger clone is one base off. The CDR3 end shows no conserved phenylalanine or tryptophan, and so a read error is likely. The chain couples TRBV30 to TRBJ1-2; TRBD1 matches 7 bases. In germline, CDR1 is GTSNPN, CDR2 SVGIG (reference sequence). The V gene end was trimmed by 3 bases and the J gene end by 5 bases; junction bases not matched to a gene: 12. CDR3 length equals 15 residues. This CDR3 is CAWRADRVVWYGYTL. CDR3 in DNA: TGTGCCTGGAGGGCAGACAGGGTGGTATGGTATGGCTACACCCTC.

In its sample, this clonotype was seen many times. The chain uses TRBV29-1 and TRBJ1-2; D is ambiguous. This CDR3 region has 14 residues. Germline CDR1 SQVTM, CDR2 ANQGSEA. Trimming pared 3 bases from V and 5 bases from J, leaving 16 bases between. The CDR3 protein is CSVDLGPGAYGYTF. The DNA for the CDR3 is TGCAGCGTTGATCTAGGCCCGGGTGCTTATGGCTACACCTTC.

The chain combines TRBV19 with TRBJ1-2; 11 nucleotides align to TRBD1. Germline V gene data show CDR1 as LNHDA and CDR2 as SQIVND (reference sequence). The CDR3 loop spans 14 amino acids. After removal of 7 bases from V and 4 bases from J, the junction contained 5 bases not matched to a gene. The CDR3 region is CASIRTGGAYGYTF. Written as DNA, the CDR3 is TGTGCCAGTATCCGGACAGGGGGCGCCTATGGCTACACCTTC.

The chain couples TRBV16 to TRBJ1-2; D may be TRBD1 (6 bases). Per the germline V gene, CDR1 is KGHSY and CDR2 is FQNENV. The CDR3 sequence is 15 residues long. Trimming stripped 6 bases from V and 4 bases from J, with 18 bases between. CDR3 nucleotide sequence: TGTGCCAGCAGGGGCTGGGGGCCTCGTCGCTATGGCTACACCTTC. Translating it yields CASRGWGPRRYGYTF. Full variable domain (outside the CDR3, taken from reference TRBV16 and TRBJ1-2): GEEVAQTPKHLVRGEGQKAKLYCAPIKGHSYVFWYQQVLKNEFKFLISFQNENVFDETGMPKERFSAKCLPNSPCSLEIQATKLEDSAVYFCASRGWGPRRYGYTFGSGTRLTVV.

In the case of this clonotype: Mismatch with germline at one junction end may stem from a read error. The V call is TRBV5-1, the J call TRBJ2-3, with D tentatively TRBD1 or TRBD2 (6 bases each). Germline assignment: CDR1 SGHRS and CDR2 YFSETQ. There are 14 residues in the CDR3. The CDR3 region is CASKQRGGTDTQYF. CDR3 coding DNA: TGTGCCAGCAAGCAAAGGGGGGGCACAGATACGCAGTATTTT.

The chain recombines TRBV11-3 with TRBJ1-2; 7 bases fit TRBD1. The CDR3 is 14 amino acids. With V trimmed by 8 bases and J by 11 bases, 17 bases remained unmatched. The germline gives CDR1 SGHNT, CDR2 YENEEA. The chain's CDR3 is CASGTEGGKTQYTF. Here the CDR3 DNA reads TGTGCCAGCGGGACAGAGGGAGGAAAGACCCAGTACACCTTC.

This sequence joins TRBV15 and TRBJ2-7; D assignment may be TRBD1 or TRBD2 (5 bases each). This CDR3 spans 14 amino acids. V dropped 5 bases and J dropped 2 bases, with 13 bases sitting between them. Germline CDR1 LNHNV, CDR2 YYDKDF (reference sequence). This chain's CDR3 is CATSGGGQTYEQYF. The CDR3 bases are TGTGCCACCAGCGGGGGTGGGCAGACCTACGAGCAGTACTTC.

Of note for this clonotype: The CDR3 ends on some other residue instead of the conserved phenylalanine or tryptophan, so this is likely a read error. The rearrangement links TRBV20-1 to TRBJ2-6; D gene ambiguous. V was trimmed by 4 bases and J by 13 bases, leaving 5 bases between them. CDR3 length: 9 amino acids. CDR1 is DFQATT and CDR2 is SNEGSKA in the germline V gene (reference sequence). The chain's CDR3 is CSAMRVLTL. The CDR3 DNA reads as TGCAGTGCTATGAGGGTCCTGACTCTC.

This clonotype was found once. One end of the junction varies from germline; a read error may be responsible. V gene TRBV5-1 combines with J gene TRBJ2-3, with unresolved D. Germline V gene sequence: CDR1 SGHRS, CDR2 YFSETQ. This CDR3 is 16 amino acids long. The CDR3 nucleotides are TGTGCCAGCCGGCCACGACTCGCGGCAGACACAGATACGCAGTATTTT. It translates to CASRPRLAADTDTQYF.

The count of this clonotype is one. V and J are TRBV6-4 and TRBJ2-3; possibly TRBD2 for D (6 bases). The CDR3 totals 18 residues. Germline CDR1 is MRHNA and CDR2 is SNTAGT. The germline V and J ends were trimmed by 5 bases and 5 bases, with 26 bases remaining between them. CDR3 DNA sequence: TGTGCCAGCAGTCCAACGTTGTGGCGGGGAGGCCGGGGAGATACGCAGTATTTT. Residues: CASSPTLWRGGRGDTQYF.

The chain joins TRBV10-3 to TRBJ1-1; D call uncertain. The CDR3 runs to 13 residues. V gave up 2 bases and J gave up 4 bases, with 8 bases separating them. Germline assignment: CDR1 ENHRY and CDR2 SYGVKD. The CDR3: CAISERVLTEAFF. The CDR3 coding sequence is TGTGCCATCAGTGAGAGGGTCCTCACTGAAGCTTTCTTT.

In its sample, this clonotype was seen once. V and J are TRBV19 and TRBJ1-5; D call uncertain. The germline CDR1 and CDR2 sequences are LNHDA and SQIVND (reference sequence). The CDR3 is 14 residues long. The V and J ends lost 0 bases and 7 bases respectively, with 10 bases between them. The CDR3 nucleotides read TGTGCCAGTAGTATAGATCCGGGCCCACAGCCCCAGCATTTT. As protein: CASSIDPGPQPQHF.

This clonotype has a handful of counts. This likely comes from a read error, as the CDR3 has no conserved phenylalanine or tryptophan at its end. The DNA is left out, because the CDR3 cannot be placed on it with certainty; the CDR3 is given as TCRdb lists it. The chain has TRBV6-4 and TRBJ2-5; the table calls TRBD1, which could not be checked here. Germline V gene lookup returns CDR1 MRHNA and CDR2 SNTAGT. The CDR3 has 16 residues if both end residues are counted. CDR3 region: CASRTDRGDYGYTFGS.

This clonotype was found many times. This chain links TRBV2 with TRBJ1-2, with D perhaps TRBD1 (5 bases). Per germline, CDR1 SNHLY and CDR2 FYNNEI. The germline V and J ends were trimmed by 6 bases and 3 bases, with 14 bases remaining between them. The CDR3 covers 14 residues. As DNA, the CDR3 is TGTGCCAGCAGGGCGGGGCGTTTGGACTATGGCTACACCTTC. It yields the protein CASRAGRLDYGYTF.

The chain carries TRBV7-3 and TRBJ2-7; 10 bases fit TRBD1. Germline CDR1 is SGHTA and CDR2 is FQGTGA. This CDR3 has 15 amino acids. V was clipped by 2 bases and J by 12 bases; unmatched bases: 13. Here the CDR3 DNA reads TGTGCCAGCAGCTTACAGACAGGGGGCGGCTACACGCTGTACTTC. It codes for CASSLQTGGGYTLYF.

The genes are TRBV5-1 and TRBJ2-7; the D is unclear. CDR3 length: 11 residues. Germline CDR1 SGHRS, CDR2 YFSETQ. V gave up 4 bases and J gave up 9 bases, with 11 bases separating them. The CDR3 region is CASSQSGTQYF. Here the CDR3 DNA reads TGCGCCAGCAGCCAGAGTGGTACGCAGTACTTC.

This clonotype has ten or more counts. CDR3 nucleotides: TGTGCCAGCAGCGTAGCCCCAGGGGCAGGGCAGCCCCAGCATTTT. Protein: CASSVAPGAGQPQHF. V is TRBV9 and J is TRBJ1-5, with D tentatively TRBD1 (6 bases). V lost 0 bases and J 7 bases, leaving 14 bases between the germline ends. The CDR3 totals 15 residues. Germline V gene lookup returns CDR1 SGDLS and CDR2 YYNGEE.

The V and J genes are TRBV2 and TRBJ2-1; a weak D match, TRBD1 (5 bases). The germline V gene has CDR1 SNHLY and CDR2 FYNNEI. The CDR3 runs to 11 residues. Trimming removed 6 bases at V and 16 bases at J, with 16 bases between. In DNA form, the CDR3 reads TGTGCCAGCAGCTTCGACAGCACTCGATTCTTC. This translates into CASSFDSTRFF.